The clone carrying this TCR beta chain showed up many times. What it recognizes is unknown. Study-level findings and limits: Greatest tumor Treg TCR overlap was with tumor naive CD4+ cells.

TCRdb independently ran MiXCR on the 5' RACE reads; one entry per CDR3 protein. The sample contains about 40,000 distinct CDR3 sequences, under 20% of which appear only once. With 0 bases removed from V and 2 bases from J, the gap between germline ends came to 11 bases. The CDR3 has 14 residues. CDR1 and CDR2 from the germline V gene are DFQATT and SNEGSKA (reference sequence). The J gene is TRBJ2-7, the V gene TRBV20-1, with D hard to call. The source is a female donor with breast cancer. The sequenced sample consisted of naive CD4+ T cells sorted from a lymph node. Subset in this sample: naive CD4+ T cells, CD4+CD45RA+CD25-. The CDR3 spells CSARDPRVPYEQYF. CDR3 in DNA: TGCAGTGCTAGAGATCCTAGGGTCCCCTACGAGCAGTACTTC.